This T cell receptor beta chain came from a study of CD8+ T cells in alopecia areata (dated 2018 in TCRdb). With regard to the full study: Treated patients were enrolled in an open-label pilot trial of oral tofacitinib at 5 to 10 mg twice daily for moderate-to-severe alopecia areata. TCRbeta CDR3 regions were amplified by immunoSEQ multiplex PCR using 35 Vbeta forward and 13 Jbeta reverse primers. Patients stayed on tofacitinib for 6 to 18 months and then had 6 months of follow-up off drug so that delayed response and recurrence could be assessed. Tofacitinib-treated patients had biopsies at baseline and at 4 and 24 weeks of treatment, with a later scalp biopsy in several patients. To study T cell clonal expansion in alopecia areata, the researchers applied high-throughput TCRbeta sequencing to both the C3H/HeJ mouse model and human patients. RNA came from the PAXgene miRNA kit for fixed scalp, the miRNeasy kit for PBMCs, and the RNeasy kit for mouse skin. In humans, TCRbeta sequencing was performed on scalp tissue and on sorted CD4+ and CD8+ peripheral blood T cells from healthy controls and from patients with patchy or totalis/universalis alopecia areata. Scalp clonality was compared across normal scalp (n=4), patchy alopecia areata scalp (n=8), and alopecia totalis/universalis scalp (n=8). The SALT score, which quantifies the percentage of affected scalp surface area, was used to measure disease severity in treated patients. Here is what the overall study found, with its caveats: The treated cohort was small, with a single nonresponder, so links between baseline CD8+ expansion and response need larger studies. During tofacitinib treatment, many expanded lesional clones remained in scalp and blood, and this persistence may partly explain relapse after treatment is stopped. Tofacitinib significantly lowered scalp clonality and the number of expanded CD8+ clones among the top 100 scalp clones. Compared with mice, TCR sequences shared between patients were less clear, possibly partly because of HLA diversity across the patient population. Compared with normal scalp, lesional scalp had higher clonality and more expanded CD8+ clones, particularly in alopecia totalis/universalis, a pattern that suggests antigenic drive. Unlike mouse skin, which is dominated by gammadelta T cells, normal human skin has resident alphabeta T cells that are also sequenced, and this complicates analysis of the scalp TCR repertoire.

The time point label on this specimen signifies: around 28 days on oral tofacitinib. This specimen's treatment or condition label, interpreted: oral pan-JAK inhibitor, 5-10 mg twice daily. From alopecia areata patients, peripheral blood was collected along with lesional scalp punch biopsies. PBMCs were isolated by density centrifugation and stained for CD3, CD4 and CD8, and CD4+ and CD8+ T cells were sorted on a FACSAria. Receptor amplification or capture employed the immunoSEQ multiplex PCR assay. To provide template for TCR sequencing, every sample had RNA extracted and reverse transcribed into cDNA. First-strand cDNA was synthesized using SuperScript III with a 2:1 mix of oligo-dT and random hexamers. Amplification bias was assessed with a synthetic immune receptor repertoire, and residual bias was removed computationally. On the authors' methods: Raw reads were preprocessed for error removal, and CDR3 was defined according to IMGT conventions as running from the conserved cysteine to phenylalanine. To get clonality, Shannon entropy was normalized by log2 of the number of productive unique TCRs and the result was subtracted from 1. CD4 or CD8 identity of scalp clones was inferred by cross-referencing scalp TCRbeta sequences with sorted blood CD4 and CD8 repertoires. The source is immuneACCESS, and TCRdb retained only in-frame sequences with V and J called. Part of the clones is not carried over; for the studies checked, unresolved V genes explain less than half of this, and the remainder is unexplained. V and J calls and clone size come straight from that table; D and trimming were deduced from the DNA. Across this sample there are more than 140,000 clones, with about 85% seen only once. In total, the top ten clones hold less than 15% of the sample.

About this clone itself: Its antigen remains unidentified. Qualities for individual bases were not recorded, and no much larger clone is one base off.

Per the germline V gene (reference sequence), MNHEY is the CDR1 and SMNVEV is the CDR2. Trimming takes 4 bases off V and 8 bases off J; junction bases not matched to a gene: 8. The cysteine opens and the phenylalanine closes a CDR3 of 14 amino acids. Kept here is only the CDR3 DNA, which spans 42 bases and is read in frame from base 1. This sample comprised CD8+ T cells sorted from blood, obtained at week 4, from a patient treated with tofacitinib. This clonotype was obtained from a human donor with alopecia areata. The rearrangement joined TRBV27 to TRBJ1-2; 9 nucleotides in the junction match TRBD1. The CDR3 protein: CASSSIQGAWGYTF. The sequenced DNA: TGTGCCAGCAGTTCGATACAGGGGGCCTGGGGCTACACCTTC.